The clone carrying this T cell receptor (beta chain) is medium-sized (0.01 to 0.1%). Its antigen is still unknown. The sample belongs to a study of vaccination and CD4 T cells after COVID-19. Study context: Eight to ten convalescent cases were mild and one was severe, and all had been SARS-CoV-2 positive by nasal swab PCR. Each individual in the study obtained two doses of BNT162b2 or mRNA-1273 vaccine. Sampling that followed vaccination took place a median approximately 72 days after dose two, within a range of 14 to 241.

With the Oncomine TCR Beta short-read assay, DNA from cultured CD4+ T cells was sequenced. MiXCR was run by TCRdb on the PCR reads, yielding one entry per CDR3 protein. Of 1,500 to 2,500 distinct CDR3 sequences in the sample, about 59% were seen once. The germline CDR1 and CDR2 sequences are DFQATT and SNEGSKA (reference sequence). CDR3 length: 17 amino acids. The ends lost 1 base at V and 0 bases at J; junction bases unmatched: 12. Treatment described: approximately 11-day PBMC culture with coronavirus spike peptide pools or control peptides (ViraFEST assay). The TCR originated in a human donor who had recovered from COVID-19. This material consisted of CD4+ T cells from blood, cultured in vitro, taken after SARS-CoV-2 vaccination. The chain carries TRBV20-1 and TRBJ2-7; TRBD2 aligns across 7 bases. DNA for the CDR3: TGCAGTGCTAGAGCGAGAGCTTACGGGGGGACCTCCTACGAGCAGTACTTC. Translated, it gives CSARARAYGGTSYEQYF.